Presented here are 31 T cell receptor beta chains from one specimen sequenced in a study of Graves' ophthalmopathy and Graves' hyperthyroidism. As the template, RNA transcripts were used to amplify TCR beta CDR3 regions. After a first-round RT-PCR with HTBI primers, a second-round multiplex PCR was run. TCRdb redid the calling of the multiplex PCR reads with MiXCR, one entry per CDR3 protein. The repertoire consists of about 410,000 distinct CDR3 sequences, with about 16% occurring once and the leading ten covering roughly 1.5%. Sequencing input: peripheral blood. The receptor set was obtained from a young woman with Graves' ophthalmopathy.

This clonotype was detected only a few times. The V gene is TRBV6-1, the J gene TRBJ1-1, with D perhaps TRBD1 (6 bases). Trimming pared 4 bases from V and 4 bases from J, leaving 19 bases between. The germline gives CDR1 MNHNS, CDR2 SASEGT. This CDR3 has 16 amino acids. The CDR3 sequence: CASSGPSGAVGTEAFF. The DNA for the CDR3 is TGTGCCAGCAGTGGACCCTCAGGGGCCGTGGGCACTGAAGCTTTCTTT.

This clonotype was picked up many times. The rearrangement uses TRBV18 and TRBJ1-2; maybe TRBD1 (5 bases). The CDR3 extends over 14 amino acids. V lost 0 bases and J 4 bases, leaving 9 bases between the germline ends. Germline lookup yields CDR1 KGHSH and CDR2 LQKENI. CDR3 sequence: CASSPPGVLYGYTF. DNA for the CDR3: TGTGCCAGCTCACCACCAGGGGTGCTCTATGGCTACACCTTC.

The chain employs TRBV6-5 and TRBJ1-2; 9 bases fit TRBD1. V gave up 6 bases and J gave up 5 bases; unmatched junction bases: 7. CDR1 is MNHEY, CDR2 SVGAGI, per germline. CDR3 size: 14 residues. Written as DNA, the CDR3 is TGTGCCAGCAGATACGACAGGGGGGAATATGGCTACACCTTC. The encoded protein is CASRYDRGEYGYTF.

Many counts were recorded for this clonotype. This rearrangement joins TRBV6-1 to TRBJ2-4; D may be TRBD1 (5 bases). V shed 5 bases and J shed 8 bases, with 16 bases lying between them. The CDR3 is 14 amino acids. In germline, CDR1 is MNHNS, CDR2 SASEGT. The CDR3 spells CASSKRFEGDIQYF. The CDR3 DNA is TGTGCCAGCAGTAAAAGGTTCGAAGGGGACATTCAGTACTTC.

There are many counts of this clonotype. V and J are TRBV5-8 and TRBJ2-2, with no clear D. Trimming removed 1 base at V and 5 bases at J, with 6 bases between. The germline gives CDR1 SGHTS, CDR2 YDEGEE. CDR3 length: 13 amino acids. The CDR3 coding sequence is TGTGCCAGCAGCTTGTTGGTAACCGGGGAGCTGTTTTTT. As protein: CASSLLVTGELFF.

The V and J genes are TRBV28 and TRBJ1-5; TRBD1 matches 10 bases. This CDR3 comprises 15 residues. The germline gives CDR1 MDHEN, CDR2 SYDVKM. The J segment lost 7 bases and the V segment lost 6 bases, leaving 9 bases of the junction unmatched. The CDR3 nucleotides are TGTGCCAGCAGCTTCCGGGACAGGGGATGGCAGCCCCAGCATTTT. Amino acids: CASSFRDRGWQPQHF. The entire variable domain, with the rest obtained from reference TRBV28 and TRBJ1-5, is as follows: DVKVTQSSRYLVKRTGEKVFLECVQDMDHENMFWYRQDPGLGLRLIYFSYDVKMKEKGDIPEGYSVSREKKERFSLILESASTNQTSMYLCASSFRDRGWQPQHFGDGTRLSIL.

The V and J genes are TRBV6-2 or TRBV6-3 and TRBJ1-2; TRBD1 matches at 7 bases. Germline CDR1 reads MNHEY; CDR2 reads SVGEGT. V dropped 0 bases and J dropped 3; count of bases not matched to a gene: 7. The CDR3 length is 16 residues. The CDR3 loop is CASSYSRQGEDYGYTF. CDR3 DNA: TGTGCCAGCAGTTACTCTCGGCAGGGGGAGGACTATGGCTACACCTTC.

This clonotype has at least ten counts. This chain's CDR3 is CSVGQAGGNTIYF. Here the CDR3 DNA reads TGCAGCGTTGGGCAGGCTGGAGGAAACACCATATATTTT. The chain uses TRBV29-1 and TRBJ1-3; D call uncertain. With 4 bases removed from V and 4 bases from J, the gap between germline ends came to 11 bases. This CDR3 comprises 13 residues. Germline V CDR1 and CDR2: SQVTM, ANQGSEA. Looking up the rest from reference TRBV29-1 and TRBJ1-3 gives the full variable domain: SAVISQKPSRDICQRGTSLTIQCQVDSQVTMMFWYRQQPGQSLTLIATANQGSEATYESGFVIDKFPISRPNLTFSTLTVSNMSPEDSSIYLCSVGQAGGNTIYFGEGSWLTVV.

This clonotype was detected many times. V and J are TRBV29-1 and TRBJ1-2, with D perhaps TRBD1 (6 bases). Germline CDR1 reads SQVTM; CDR2 reads ANQGSEA. The V gene lost 8 bases and the J gene lost 2 bases, with 18 bases spanning the gap. The CDR3 loop spans 14 amino acids. The CDR3 sequence: CSSGGRDRNYGYTF. For the CDR3, the DNA is TGCAGCTCGGGGGGCAGGGACCGGAACTATGGCTACACCTTC.

There are many counts of this clonotype. The chain recombines TRBV11-2 with TRBJ2-2, with 11 bases aligning to TRBD2. Trimming took 4 bases from V and 7 from J; bases not matched to a gene: 11. The germline V gene has CDR1 SGHAT and CDR2 FQNNGV. The CDR3 extends over 17 amino acids. The CDR3 spells CASSSQPPGLAVGELFF. The CDR3 DNA follows: TGTGCCAGCAGCTCGCAACCCCCGGGACTAGCGGTCGGGGAGCTGTTTTTT. The full variable domain, with the rest looked up from reference TRBV11-2 and TRBJ2-2, is EAGVAQSPRYKIIEKRQSVAFWCNPISGHATLYWYQQILGQGPKLLIQFQNNGVVDDSQLPKDRFSAERLKGVDSTLKIQPAKLEDSAVYLCASSSQPPGLAVGELFFGEGSRLTVL.

This clonotype occurred many times. The chain uses TRBV6-2 or TRBV6-3 and TRBJ1-1, with D perhaps matching TRBD1 (5 bases). CDR3 length: 12 amino acids. The germline V gene encodes CDR1 MNHEY and CDR2 SVGEGT. Trimming took off 6 bases at V and 7 bases at J, with 12 bases between the two ends. The CDR3, as DNA: TGTGCCAGCAGGGGGGGTGGCAGTGAAGCTTTCTTT. Protein: CASRGGGSEAFF.

The chain combines TRBV12-3 or TRBV12-4 with TRBJ2-7; TRBD1 matches 8 bases. J lost 4 bases, V lost 8 bases, and 7 bases had no gene match. CDR3 length equals 13 residues. This CDR3 reads CASGKTGEYEQYF. The DNA of the CDR3 is TGTGCCAGCGGAAAGACAGGGGAGTACGAGCAGTACTTC.

This clonotype was seen ten or more times. The J gene is TRBJ1-2, the V gene TRBV28; a weak D match, TRBD1 (5 bases). This CDR3 comprises 16 residues. Trimming removed 5 bases at V and 6 bases at J, with 22 bases between. Germline CDR1 MDHEN, CDR2 SYDVKM. Here the CDR3 reads CASSAHGGEWGDGYTF. CDR3 DNA: TGTGCCAGCAGTGCCCATGGGGGGGAATGGGGAGATGGCTACACCTTC.

This clonotype was seen at least ten times. This chain joins TRBV20-1 and TRBJ2-7; D uncertain. V was trimmed by 5 bases and J by 5 bases, leaving 19 bases between them. The CDR3 covers 14 residues. From germline, CDR1 is DFQATT and CDR2 SNEGSKA (reference sequence). The CDR3 DNA follows: TGCAGTGCTCACAAGAGTTTAGGAACCCACGAGCAGTACTTC. Its translation: CSAHKSLGTHEQYF.

In this sample, this clonotype turned up many times. The rearrangement uses TRBV20-1 and TRBJ1-5; D not resolved. The CDR3 has 12 residues. V dropped 3 bases and J dropped 0 bases, with 3 bases sitting between them. Germline CDR1 and CDR2: DFQATT and SNEGSKA (reference sequence). As DNA, the CDR3 is TGCAGTGCTAGCGTTAGCAATCAGCCCCAGCATTTT. Translation: CSASVSNQPQHF.

The table lists this clonotype with many counts. This rearrangement joins TRBV12-3 or TRBV12-4 to TRBJ2-2; tentative D call: TRBD1 (5 bases). CDR3 length: 18 residues. The germline V and J ends were trimmed by 1 base and 2 bases, with 17 bases remaining between them. The CDR3 loop is CASSLDKGKPVNTGELFF. The CDR3 DNA reads as TGTGCCAGCAGTTTAGACAAGGGGAAACCCGTTAACACCGGGGAGCTGTTTTTT.

This clonotype has at least ten counts. This chain links TRBV7-9 with TRBJ1-1; D is possibly TRBD1 (5 bases). The V end was cut by 1 base, the J end by 3 bases, with 15 bases between. Looked up from germline, CDR1 is SEHNR and CDR2 is FQNEAQ (reference sequence). This CDR3 is built from 16 residues. CDR3 loop: CASSLVPMAGDTEAFF. In nucleotides, the CDR3 is TGTGCCAGCAGCTTAGTTCCCATGGCGGGGGACACTGAAGCTTTCTTT. The full variable domain, with the rest looked up from reference TRBV7-9 and TRBJ1-1, is DTGVSQNPRHKITKRGQNVTFRCDPISEHNRLYWYRQTLGQGPEFLTYFQNEAQLEKSRLLSDRFSAERPKGSFSTLEIQRTEQGDSAMYLCASSLVPMAGDTEAFFGQGTRLTVV.

This clonotype has at least ten counts. This rearrangement joins TRBV19 to TRBJ1-1; TRBD1 agrees at 9 bases. The CDR3 extends over 14 amino acids. Germline CDR1 reads LNHDA; CDR2 reads SQIVND (reference sequence). V gave up 1 base and J gave up 8 bases; unmatched junction bases: 5. CDR3 residues: CASSIATGGLEAFF. In nucleotides, the CDR3 is TGTGCCAGTAGTATAGCAACAGGGGGCTTGGAAGCTTTCTTT.

This clonotype was seen repeatedly, ten times or more. V is TRBV19 and J is TRBJ1-3, with D maybe TRBD1 (5 bases). Deletions cut 7 bases from V and 0 bases from J, with 10 bases between. Germline-derived CDR1 and CDR2 are LNHDA and SQIVND (reference sequence). The CDR3 length is 14 residues. The CDR3 nucleotides are TGTGCCAGTAACCCGGGGGTCTCTGGAAACACCATATATTTT. As protein: CASNPGVSGNTIYF.

This clonotype was picked up many times. This chain connects TRBV6-5 to TRBJ2-6; 7 nucleotides agree with TRBD1. J was trimmed by 2 bases and V by 0 bases; bases with no gene match: 4. Germline V lookup: CDR1 MNHEY, CDR2 SVGAGI. This CDR3 has 17 residues. DNA for the CDR3: TGTGCCAGCAGTTACTCGGACAGGCCCCCTGGGGCCAACGTCCTGACTTTC. This translates into CASSYSDRPPGANVLTF.

The rearrangement joins TRBV6-5 to TRBJ1-1; D is undetermined. CDR3 length equals 13 residues. Per the germline V gene, CDR1 is MNHEY and CDR2 is SVGAGI. Trimming stripped 3 bases from V and 2 bases from J, with 7 bases between. CDR3 DNA sequence: TGTGCCAGCAGTTATACGATAAACACTGAAGCTTTCTTT. Its protein is CASSYTINTEAFF.

This clonotype was detected many times. This rearrangement joins TRBV28 to TRBJ2-7, with 10 bases identical to TRBD1. Unmatched junction bases numbered 9, after V lost 5 bases and J lost 2 bases. This CDR3 spans 16 amino acids. Germline CDR1 is MDHEN and CDR2 is SYDVKM. The CDR3 DNA is TGTGCCAGCAGTCCGTACTGGACAGGGGGTACCTACGAGCAGTACTTC. It codes for CASSPYWTGGTYEQYF.

This clonotype occurred many times. The chain joins TRBV30 to TRBJ1-1; 9 bases match TRBD1. Germline CDR1 is GTSNPN and CDR2 is SVGIG (reference sequence). Trimming cost V 0 bases and J 7 bases; bases outside gene matches: 3. This CDR3 is 13 amino acids long. This CDR3 is CAWSVQGANEAFF. CDR3 nucleotides: TGTGCCTGGAGTGTACAGGGGGCCAATGAAGCTTTCTTT.

This chain links TRBV6-5 with TRBJ2-2, with D maybe TRBD2 (6 bases). The CDR3 consists of 14 residues. Germline CDR1 and CDR2: MNHEY and SVGAGI. The germline V and J ends were trimmed by 4 bases and 4 bases, with 10 bases remaining between them. As DNA, the CDR3 is TGTGCCAGCAGTTGGTCGGGGGTCACCGGGGAGCTGTTTTTT. It encodes CASSWSGVTGELFF.

The sample holds many counts of this clonotype. The chain is built from TRBV7-3 and TRBJ1-1; no definite D call. There are 16 residues in the CDR3. Germline CDR1 is SGHTA and CDR2 is FQGTGA. The germline V and J ends were trimmed by 2 bases and 1 base, with 14 bases remaining between them. The CDR3 coding sequence is TGTGCCAGCAGCTTAGGACCCGGGCTTAGGAACACTGAAGCTTTCTTT. Translating gives CASSLGPGLRNTEAFF.

This clonotype was recorded many times. The chain employs TRBV30 and TRBJ1-6; perhaps TRBD1 as D (5 bases). CDR1 is GTSNPN, CDR2 SVGIG, per germline (reference sequence). Trimming pared 3 bases from V and 10 bases from J, leaving 16 bases between. The CDR3 runs to 14 residues. CDR3 DNA sequence: TGTGCCTGGAGGGGGCTGAGGGGAGACTCACCCCTCCACTTT. It yields the protein CAWRGLRGDSPLHF.

The table lists this clonotype with a few counts. The chain employs TRBV5-1 and TRBJ2-7; 12 nucleotides match TRBD2. The germline gives CDR1 SGHRS, CDR2 YFSETQ. The CDR3 is 16 amino acids. Losses at the gene ends were 7 bases for V and 4 bases for J; bases not matched to a gene: 12. In DNA form, the CDR3 reads TGCGCCAGCTGCACCGGGACTAGCGGGCTCACGTACGAGCAGTACTTC. Its protein product is CASCTGTSGLTYEQYF.

This clonotype was seen once. This could be a read error, since a much larger clone is one nucleotide away. Since no conserved phenylalanine or tryptophan closes the CDR3, a read error is the likely cause. This chain links TRBV29-1 with TRBJ2-4; 12 nucleotides match TRBD1. The V and J ends lost 7 bases and 4 bases, in that order; junction bases with no gene match: 8. Germline CDR1 SQVTM, CDR2 ANQGSEA. The CDR3 has 15 residues. CDR3 nucleotides: TGCAGCGAGTCCGGGACAGGGGGCTGGAAAAACATTCAGTACTCC. This codes for CSESGTGGWKNIQYS.

Ten or more counts support this clonotype. The chain couples TRBV6-5 to TRBJ1-1; D remains ambiguous. Germline-derived CDR1 and CDR2 are MNHEY and SVGAGI. Trimming took 7 bases from V and 6 from J, leaving 9 bases between them. This CDR3 has 11 amino acids. CDR3 DNA: TGTGCCAGCACAAGTAGTTCTGAAGCTTTCTTT. It translates to CASTSSSEAFF.

The rearrangement joins TRBV19 to TRBJ2-7; the D is unclear. The CDR3 contains 13 residues. The V gene lost 5 bases and the J gene lost 3 bases, with 11 bases spanning the gap. Germline CDR1 is LNHDA and CDR2 is SQIVND (reference sequence). CDR3 amino acids: CASSGQANYEQYF. The CDR3 DNA reads TGTGCCAGTAGTGGGCAGGCGAACTACGAGCAGTACTTC.

This clonotype showed up just a few times. A single base separates this from a much larger clone, so it may be a read error. The V and J genes are TRBV30 and TRBJ2-7, with D uncertain. The V gene lost 1 base and the J gene lost 0 bases, with 7 bases spanning the gap. This CDR3 has 13 amino acids. Germline CDR1 GTSNPN, CDR2 SVGIG (reference sequence). Here the CDR3 DNA reads TGTGCCTGGAGTGCAGGTCTCTCCTACGAGCAGTACTTC. Translation gives CAWSAGLSYEQYF. Using reference TRBV30 and TRBJ2-7 for the parts outside the CDR3, the full variable domain is SQTIHQWPATLVQPVGSPLSLECTVEGTSNPNLYWYRQAAGRGLQLLFYSVGIGQISSEVPQNLSASRPQDRQFILSSKKLLLSDSGFYLCAWSAGLSYEQYFGPGTRLTVT.